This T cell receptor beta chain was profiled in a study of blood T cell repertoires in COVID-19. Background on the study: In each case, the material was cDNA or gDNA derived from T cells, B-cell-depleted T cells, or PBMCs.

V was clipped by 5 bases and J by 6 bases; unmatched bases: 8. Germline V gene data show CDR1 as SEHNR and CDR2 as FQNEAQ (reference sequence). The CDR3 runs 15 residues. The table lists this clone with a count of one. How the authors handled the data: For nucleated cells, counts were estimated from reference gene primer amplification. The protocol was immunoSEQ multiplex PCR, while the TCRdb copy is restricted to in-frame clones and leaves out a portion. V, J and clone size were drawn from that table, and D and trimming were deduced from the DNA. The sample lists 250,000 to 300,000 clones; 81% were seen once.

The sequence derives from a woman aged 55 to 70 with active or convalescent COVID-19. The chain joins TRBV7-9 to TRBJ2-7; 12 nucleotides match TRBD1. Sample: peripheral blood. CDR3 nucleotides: TGTGCCAGCAGCCTAGGAGGGACAGGGGGCCTCGAGCAGTACTTC. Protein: CASSLGGTGGLEQYF.